Following are 21 T cell receptor beta chains from one sample sequenced in a study of OX40 agonist ivuxolimab in advanced cancers. Assay: immunoSEQ multiplex PCR; the TCRdb copy retains only in-frame clones and omits some. The top ten hold approximately 4.6% of the sample, which has 45,000 to 60,000 clones, about 90% seen once. Here the sequenced sample was CD4+ or CD8+ T cells sorted from blood, taken in a trial of the OX40 agonist ivuxolimab. The origin of the receptors is an adult with an advanced solid tumor such as melanoma, head and neck, liver or kidney cancer.

CDR3 in amino acids: CASSSPSLNTGELFF. The CDR3, as DNA: TGTGCCAGTAGTTCCCCAAGTTTGAACACCGGGGAGCTGTTTTTT. The chain links TRBV19 to TRBJ2-2; no clear D. Germline CDR1 reads LNHDA; CDR2 reads SQIVND (reference sequence). CDR3 length: 15 amino acids. V was clipped by 5 bases and J by 1 base, with 11 bases between them.

The table lists this clone with a few counts. The rearrangement links TRBV7-8 to TRBJ2-6, with 7 bases lining up with TRBD2. In germline, CDR1 is SGHVS, CDR2 FQNEAQ. This CDR3 is 18 amino acids long. V shed 5 bases and J 0 bases; nucleotides not matched to a gene: 10. Here the CDR3 DNA reads TGTGCCAGCAGCCCAGCCAGAGCGGGGCGCTCTGGGGCCAACGTCCTGACTTTC. Amino acids: CASSPARAGRSGANVLTF.

The chain couples TRBV5-4 to TRBJ2-5; D unclear. The CDR3 extends over 12 amino acids. With 4 bases removed from V and 4 bases from J, the gap between germline ends came to 8 bases. Germline values: CDR1 SGHNT, CDR2 YYREEE (reference sequence). The CDR3 region is CASSRNRETQYF. The CDR3 DNA is TGTGCCAGCAGCAGGAACCGAGAGACCCAGTACTTC.

This chain links TRBV5-1 with TRBJ2-6; D remains ambiguous. Germline V lookup: CDR1 SGHRS, CDR2 YFSETQ. The CDR3 loop spans 17 amino acids. The V gene lost 4 bases and the J gene lost 0 bases, with 14 bases spanning the gap. The CDR3 loop reads CASSPALLGSGANVLTF. In DNA form, the CDR3 reads TGCGCCAGCAGCCCAGCGTTGTTAGGCTCTGGGGCCAACGTCCTGACTTTC.

This clone was seen more than once but under ten times. V gene TRBV29-1 combines with J gene TRBJ1-1; TRBD1 is a possible D gene (6 bases). Trimming shortened V by 5 bases and J by 1 base, and 8 bases separated the two germline ends. Germline V gene sequence: CDR1 SQVTM, CDR2 ANQGSEA. The CDR3 has 12 amino acids. The CDR3 loop is CSVKTGNTEAFF. CDR3 coding DNA: TGCAGCGTTAAGACAGGGAACACTGAAGCTTTCTTT.

This sequence joins TRBV19 and TRBJ1-3; the D is unclear. Looked up from germline, CDR1 is LNHDA and CDR2 is SQIVND (reference sequence). The CDR3 covers 15 residues. Between the trimmed V and J ends, which lost 7 bases and 1 base, there was a span of 14 bases. The CDR3 spells CASITEGMSGNTIYF. The CDR3 DNA is TGTGCCAGTATAACGGAGGGCATGTCTGGAAACACCATATATTTT.

The chain carries TRBV15 and TRBJ2-3, with D perhaps TRBD2 (6 bases). The V end was cut by 1 base, the J end by 3 bases, with 8 bases between. Germline-derived CDR1 and CDR2 are LNHNV and YYDKDF (reference sequence). The CDR3 length is 14 residues. CDR3 amino acids: CATSRGGLTDTQYF. In nucleotides, the CDR3 is TGTGCCACCAGCAGAGGGGGACTTACAGATACGCAGTATTTT. The full variable domain, in which reference TRBV15 and TRBJ2-3 provide the parts outside the CDR3, is DAMVIQNPRYQVTQFGKPVTLSCSQTLNHNVMYWYQQKSSQAPKLLFHYYDKDFNNEADTPDNFQSRRPNTSFCFLDIRSPGLGDTAMYLCATSRGGLTDTQYFGPGTRLTVL.

The V and J genes are TRBV5-6 and TRBJ1-2; D may be TRBD1 (5 bases). The CDR3 contains 15 residues. Between the trimmed V and J ends, which lost 1 base and 0 bases, there was a span of 10 bases. CDR1 and CDR2 from the germline V gene are SGHDT and YYEEEE. CDR3 nucleotide sequence: TGTGCCAGCAGCTTGTCCGGGACGGCTAACTATGGCTACACCTTC. This gives the protein CASSLSGTANYGYTF.

V gene TRBV7-9 combines with J gene TRBJ1-5; 8 nucleotides match TRBD1. Trimming took 4 bases from V and 5 from J; bases not matched to a gene: 4. The CDR3 length is 14 residues. The V gene's germline CDR1 is SEHNR and CDR2 FQNEAQ (reference sequence). The CDR3 here is CASSSGQVHQPQHF. The CDR3 coding sequence is TGTGCCAGCAGCTCGGGACAGGTCCATCAGCCCCAGCATTTT.

The chain carries TRBV19 and TRBJ2-7; D possibly corresponds to TRBD2 (5 bases). Trimming pared 1 base from V and 3 bases from J, leaving 13 bases between. This CDR3 has 15 residues. CDR1 LNHDA and CDR2 SQIVND come from the germline V gene (reference sequence). CDR3 DNA sequence: TGTGCCAGTAGTATAGCTTTTGGAGGCTTCTACGAGCAGTACTTC. Protein: CASSIAFGGFYEQYF.

The chain couples TRBV18 to TRBJ1-4, with D perhaps matching TRBD1 (6 bases). Germline CDR1 and CDR2: KGHSH and LQKENI. The length of the CDR3 is 14 residues. The germline V and J ends were trimmed by 3 bases and 3 bases, with 8 bases remaining between them. The CDR3 sequence is CASSPGQPNEKLFF. CDR3 nucleotides: TGTGCCAGCTCACCCGGACAGCCTAATGAAAAACTGTTTTTT.

This sequence joins TRBV11-3 and TRBJ2-3, with 7 bases that match TRBD2. Germline assignment: CDR1 SGHNT and CDR2 YENEEA. The junction had 17 bases not matched to a gene; V was cut back by 5 bases and J by 0 bases. CDR3 length: 19 residues. The CDR3 reads CASSRPLGASGTSTDTQYF. The CDR3 DNA follows: TGTGCCAGCAGCCGACCCCTTGGGGCTAGCGGAACTAGCACAGATACGCAGTATTTT.

V usage is TRBV2 and J usage is TRBJ2-7; D call uncertain. Trimming left V 7 bases short and J 5 bases short, with 9 bases between. CDR1 SNHLY and CDR2 FYNNEI come from the germline V gene. The CDR3 totals 11 residues. The CDR3 loop is CASIYSDEQYF. In DNA form, the CDR3 reads TGTGCCAGCATCTATTCGGACGAGCAGTACTTC.

This CDR3 reads CAWSSSGWNQPQHF. The CDR3 DNA follows: TGTGCCTGGAGTTCCAGCGGCTGGAATCAGCCCCAGCATTTT. J is TRBJ1-5 and V is TRBV30; no definite D call. Germline CDR1 reads GTSNPN; CDR2 reads SVGIG (reference sequence). The CDR3 runs 14 residues. V lost 2 bases, J lost 4 bases, and 12 bases lay in between. Filled out from reference TRBV30 and TRBJ1-5, the complete variable domain reads SQTIHQWPATLVQPVGSPLSLECTVEGTSNPNLYWYRQAAGRGLQLLFYSVGIGQISSEVPQNLSASRPQDRQFILSSKKLLLSDSGFYLCAWSSSGWNQPQHFGDGTRLSIL.

The genes are TRBV15 and TRBJ2-5; D possibly corresponds to TRBD2 (6 bases). The CDR3 is 17 residues long. Germline CDR1 and CDR2: LNHNV and YYDKDF (reference sequence). Deletions cut 1 base from V and 5 bases from J, with 20 bases between. The CDR3 reads CATSRAALRGTGETQYF. The CDR3 bases are TGTGCCACCAGCAGAGCCGCGCTTCGGGGGACGGGGGAGACCCAGTACTTC.

The rearrangement uses TRBV9 and TRBJ2-3; a weak D match, TRBD2 (6 bases). The germline CDR1 and CDR2 sequences are SGDLS and YYNGEE. This CDR3 is 16 amino acids long. The V end was cut by 4 bases, the J end by 5 bases, with 20 bases between. CDR3 residues: CASSPRGDSSGDTQYF. The CDR3 DNA sequence: TGTGCCAGCAGCCCTCGAGGGGACTCCAGCGGAGATACGCAGTATTTT.

The chain joins TRBV9 to TRBJ2-5; 7 bases are a match to TRBD2. Per germline, CDR1 SGDLS and CDR2 YYNGEE. The trim removed 0 bases at V and 5 bases at J, leaving 7 bases unmatched. The CDR3 totals 15 residues. CDR3 protein: CASSVGTREVETQYF. The DNA of the CDR3 is TGTGCCAGCAGCGTAGGGACTAGGGAGGTTGAGACCCAGTACTTC.

This chain links TRBV11-2 with TRBJ1-1, with D unresolved. CDR3 length equals 14 residues. CDR1 is SGHAT, CDR2 FQNNGV, per germline. Trimming removed 1 base at V and 7 bases at J, with 13 bases between. The CDR3 loop is CASSLGGVEVEAFF. The DNA of the CDR3 is TGTGCCAGCAGCTTAGGAGGCGTTGAAGTTGAAGCTTTCTTT.

The rearrangement uses TRBV4-1 and TRBJ2-7; TRBD2 agrees at 9 bases. J was trimmed by 4 bases and V by 2 bases; bases with no gene match: 6. CDR3 length equals 15 residues. Germline V gene sequence: CDR1 MGHRA, CDR2 YSYEKL. DNA of the CDR3: TGCGCCAGCAGCCAACCAACTAGCGGGCAATACGAGCAGTACTTC. It is translated as CASSQPTSGQYEQYF.

This chain joins TRBV9 and TRBJ2-7, with 9 bases that match TRBD2. Germline V gives CDR1 SGDLS, CDR2 YYNGEE. Germline trimming cut 4 bases from V and 0 bases from J; bases unmatched to any gene: 8. This CDR3 comprises 16 residues. The CDR3 bases are TGTGCCAGCAGCCCGTCGGGACTAGCCCCCTCCTACGAGCAGTACTTC. It is translated as CASSPSGLAPSYEQYF.

This sequence joins TRBV11-2 and TRBJ2-3, with D possibly TRBD1 on 6 matching bases. The CDR3 extends over 13 amino acids. V lost 1 base, J lost 7 bases, and 9 bases lay in between. Germline V gene sequence: CDR1 SGHAT, CDR2 FQNNGV. The CDR3 nucleotides read TGTGCCAGCAGCTTAGGGGGGCCAAATACGCAGTATTTT. Its protein is CASSLGGPNTQYF. The whole variable domain, filled in from reference TRBV11-2 and TRBJ2-3, reads EAGVAQSPRYKIIEKRQSVAFWCNPISGHATLYWYQQILGQGPKLLIQFQNNGVVDDSQLPKDRFSAERLKGVDSTLKIQPAKLEDSAVYLCASSLGGPNTQYFGPGTRLTVL.